What follows are 26 T cell receptor beta chains derived from one specimen sequenced in a study of cytomegalovirus exposure and HLA in healthy donors. PCR involved 60 Vbeta and 13 Jbeta primers. Measured with immunoSEQ multiplex PCR; TCRdb has only the in-frame clones, and not every one. The data contain about 170,000 clones, around 78% of them singletons. Sequenced input: PBMCs. These receptors all stem from a woman aged 25 to 45 in good health and CMV-seropositive.

This clone was seen only once. This rearrangement joins TRBV7-9 to TRBJ2-7; unclear D gene. The CDR3 contains 14 residues. Trimming stripped 8 bases from V and 5 bases from J, with 19 bases between. The germline CDR1 and CDR2 sequences are SEHNR and FQNEAQ (reference sequence). CDR3 loop: CASGPMSSVHEQYF. The CDR3 DNA reads TGTGCCAGCGGGCCCATGAGTTCGGTCCACGAGCAGTACTTC.

This chain joins TRBV5-1 and TRBJ2-3, with a weak D call TRBD1 (6 bases). The germline V gene has CDR1 SGHRS and CDR2 YFSETQ. The CDR3 loop spans 15 amino acids. Trimming cost V 4 bases and J 0 bases, with 12 bases left between them. CDR3 DNA sequence: TGCGCCAGCAGCGTCGGGACACCTAGCACAGATACGCAGTATTTT. This gives the protein CASSVGTPSTDTQYF.

The CDR3 spells CASSQTSPQETQYF. In DNA, the CDR3 is TGCGCCAGCAGCCAAACTTCACCTCAAGAGACCCAGTACTTC. This rearrangement joins TRBV5-1 to TRBJ2-5, with unresolved D. This CDR3 spans 14 amino acids. Trimming took off 4 bases at V and 2 bases at J, with 12 bases between the two ends. From germline, CDR1 is SGHRS and CDR2 YFSETQ.

The chain carries TRBV9 and TRBJ2-1; 12 bases map to TRBD2. CDR1 and CDR2 from the germline V gene are SGDLS and YYNGEE. Trimming cost V 2 bases and J 6 bases; bases outside gene matches: 3. There are 15 residues in the CDR3. The CDR3 DNA reads TGTGCCAGCAGCGTGCTAGCGGGGGGGATCAATGAGCAGTTCTTC. Residues: CASSVLAGGINEQFF.

The chain joins TRBV5-1 to TRBJ1-3; D not certain. The V end was cut by 4 bases, the J end by 3 bases, with 8 bases between. The germline gives CDR1 SGHRS, CDR2 YFSETQ. The CDR3 sequence is 13 residues long. CDR3 nucleotides: TGCGCCAGCAGCGCGGCTAGTGGAAACACCATATATTTT. This encodes CASSAASGNTIYF.

The V gene is TRBV7-9, the J gene TRBJ1-4; D remains unclear. Deletions cut 1 base from V and 3 bases from J, with 12 bases between. The CDR3 is 16 residues long. Germline V gives CDR1 SEHNR, CDR2 FQNEAQ (reference sequence). The CDR3 reads CASSLVSGSSNEKLFF. The DNA for the CDR3 is TGTGCCAGCAGCTTAGTGTCCGGGTCCTCTAATGAAAAACTGTTTTTT.

This clone has a handful of counts. This rearrangement joins TRBV15 to TRBJ2-7, with D maybe TRBD1 (6 bases). Trimming removed 1 base from V and 5 bases from J, with 21 bases in between. The CDR3 totals 17 residues. CDR1 is LNHNV, CDR2 YYDKDF, per germline (reference sequence). CDR3 protein: CATSRGGGNFIGNEQYF. For the CDR3, the DNA is TGTGCCACCAGCAGAGGAGGGGGTAATTTTATCGGGAACGAGCAGTACTTC.

V gene TRBV5-6 combines with J gene TRBJ2-4; a possible D gene is TRBD2 (6 bases). The CDR3 covers 13 residues. The germline V gene encodes CDR1 SGHDT and CDR2 YYEEEE. Trimming took 0 bases from V and 6 from J, leaving 7 bases between them. For the CDR3, the DNA is TGTGCCAGCAGCTTGGGGACTATAAACATTCAGTACTTC. Amino acids: CASSLGTINIQYF. The full variable domain, with the rest looked up from reference TRBV5-6 and TRBJ2-4, is DAGVTQSPTHLIKTRGQQVTLRCSPKSGHDTVSWYQQALGQGPQFIFQYYEEEERQRGNFPDRFSGHQFPNYSSELNVNALLLGDSALYLCASSLGTINIQYFGAGTRLSVL.

This clone appeared once. V gene TRBV4-3 combines with J gene TRBJ1-4, with 9 positions matching TRBD1. This CDR3 has 16 amino acids. The germline CDR1 and CDR2 sequences are LGHNA and YSLEER. V shed 0 bases and J 8 bases; nucleotides not matched to a gene: 7. The CDR3 reads CASSQELGQGFEKLFF. In nucleotides, the CDR3 is TGCGCCAGCAGCCAAGAATTGGGACAGGGCTTCGAAAAACTGTTTTTT.

This sequence joins TRBV5-1 and TRBJ1-2, with D possibly TRBD1 on 6 matching bases. Germline V gene data show CDR1 as SGHRS and CDR2 as YFSETQ. The CDR3 is made up of 12 amino acids. V was shortened by 4 bases and J by 8 bases, with 12 bases between the two germline ends. The CDR3 loop reads CASSGPGEGYTF. CDR3 DNA sequence: TGCGCCAGCAGCGGCCCAGGGGAAGGCTACACCTTC.

The V gene is TRBV28, the J gene TRBJ1-2; 7 bases are a match to TRBD1. V shed 2 bases, J shed 6 bases, and the junction held 18 bases outside the gene matches. Per germline, CDR1 MDHEN and CDR2 SYDVKM. This CDR3 region has 18 residues. The CDR3 nucleotides are TGTGCCAGCAGTTTACGCCGGGACAGCTCCGGAATTTCGAATGGCTACACCTTC. It encodes CASSLRRDSSGISNGYTF.

The gene calls are TRBV2 and TRBJ1-6; D perhaps matches TRBD1 (5 bases). This CDR3 is 13 amino acids long. Germline-derived CDR1 and CDR2 are SNHLY and FYNNEI. V was trimmed by 6 bases and J by 6 bases, leaving 9 bases between them. The CDR3 loop is CASRQGSNSPLHF. In nucleotides, the CDR3 is TGTGCCAGCAGGCAGGGATCTAATTCACCCCTCCACTTT.

The chain has TRBV7-9 and TRBJ2-7; 10 bases align to TRBD2. V gave up 0 bases and J gave up 5 bases; unmatched junction bases: 10. Germline V gene sequence: CDR1 SEHNR, CDR2 FQNEAQ (reference sequence). The CDR3 is made up of 17 amino acids. The CDR3 loop is CASSLALDSGRYNEQYF. DNA of the CDR3: TGTGCCAGCAGCTTAGCCTTGGATAGCGGGAGGTACAACGAGCAGTACTTC.

This rearrangement joins TRBV7-2 to TRBJ2-7; possible D gene TRBD1, 7 bases. There are 14 residues in the CDR3. The V gene lost 7 bases and the J gene lost 1 base, with 14 bases spanning the gap. Germline V gene data show CDR1 as SGHTA and CDR2 as FQGNSA. The CDR3 DNA reads TGTGCCAGCAAGCCTGCGGGACAGTCCTACGAGCAGTACTTC. It specifies CASKPAGQSYEQYF.

J is TRBJ1-5 and V is TRBV19; D not resolved. This CDR3 contains 13 residues. Germline V gives CDR1 LNHDA, CDR2 SQIVND (reference sequence). The V end lost 7 bases, the J end lost 7 bases, and 14 bases lay between the germline ends. The CDR3 loop is CASTERGYQPQHF. CDR3 coding DNA: TGTGCCAGTACTGAGAGAGGGTACCAGCCCCAGCATTTT.

This chain uses TRBV7-6 with TRBJ2-3, with 8 nucleotides matching TRBD2. Germline loops: CDR1 SGHVS, CDR2 FNYEAQ. CDR3 length equals 16 residues. Losses at the gene ends were 5 bases for V and 7 bases for J; bases not matched to a gene: 14. CDR3 in amino acids: CASSPSGSGGPNTQYF. The CDR3 nucleotides are TGTGCCAGCAGCCCCAGTGGAAGCGGGGGACCCAATACGCAGTATTTT. The full variable domain, its missing parts supplied by reference TRBV7-6 and TRBJ2-3, is GAGVSQSPRYKVTKRGQDVALRCDPISGHVSLYWYRQALGQGPEFLTYFNYEAQQDKSGLPNDRFSAERPEGSISTLTIQRTEQRDSAMYRCASSPSGSGGPNTQYFGPGTRLTVL.

The chain links TRBV10-3 to TRBJ2-1; 11 bases are shared with TRBD2. CDR1 and CDR2 from the germline V gene are ENHRY and SYGVKD. Trimming took 8 bases from V and 4 from J; bases not matched to a gene: 7. The CDR3 is 15 amino acids. The chain's CDR3 is CAIWDSGRAYNEQFF. For the CDR3, the DNA is TGTGCCATCTGGGATAGCGGGAGGGCGTACAATGAGCAGTTCTTC.

A remark on this clone: This same CDR3 is encoded by further DNA sequences in the sample. The rearrangement joins TRBV14 to TRBJ1-1; a weak D match, TRBD1 (6 bases). V lost 2 bases and J lost 0, with 10 bases in between. Germline V CDR1 and CDR2: SGHDN, FVKESK. This CDR3 is 15 amino acids long. The DNA for the CDR3 is TGTGCCAGCAGCCAACGAACAGGGTTGAACACTGAAGCTTTCTTT. Translating gives CASSQRTGLNTEAFF.

This sequence joins TRBV28 and TRBJ2-2; no definite D call. The ends were cut back, 7 bases at V and 7 bases at J, with 16 bases in the middle. The V gene's germline CDR1 is MDHEN and CDR2 SYDVKM. The CDR3 has 14 amino acids. The CDR3 is CASKSVALVGELFF. The CDR3 bases are TGTGCCAGCAAAAGTGTGGCCTTGGTCGGGGAGCTGTTTTTT.

This chain connects TRBV6-5 to TRBJ2-3; no clear D gene. CDR1 MNHEY and CDR2 SVGAGI come from the germline V gene. The CDR3 length is 15 residues. Trimming took off 7 bases at V and 1 base at J, with 15 bases between the two ends. CDR3 loop: CASTYLGSGTDTQYF. CDR3 DNA sequence: TGTGCCAGCACATACCTGGGCTCTGGCACAGATACGCAGTATTTT.

This clone was observed a single time. The chain is built from TRBV5-4 and TRBJ1-1; 7 bases align to TRBD1. The V gene's germline CDR1 is SGHNT and CDR2 YYREEE (reference sequence). The length of the CDR3 is 15 residues. The junction had 7 bases not matched to a gene; V was cut back by 4 bases and J by 1 base. The CDR3 here is CASSPRQGQNTEAFF. DNA of the CDR3: TGTGCCAGCAGCCCCCGACAGGGCCAGAACACTGAAGCTTTCTTT.

This chain joins TRBV6-5 and TRBJ2-7; 7 bases map to TRBD1. Germline V gives CDR1 MNHEY, CDR2 SVGAGI. The CDR3 runs to 16 residues. V lost 2 bases, J lost 2 bases, and 9 bases stayed unmatched. The CDR3 sequence: CASSYTSTGVPYEQYF. The CDR3 DNA follows: TGTGCCAGCAGTTACACCTCTACAGGGGTCCCCTACGAGCAGTACTTC.

This clone was detected only a few times. Its ends do not fully match the called genes, so a read error is possible. The V and J genes are TRBV6-6 and TRBJ1-1; 7 bases are a match to TRBD1. This CDR3 is 13 amino acids long. CDR1 is MNHNY and CDR2 is SVGAGI in the germline V gene (reference sequence). CDR3 sequence (DNA): TGCGCCAGCAGTGACAGGGAGAACACTGAAGCTTTCTTT. It specifies CASSDRENTEAFF.

The rearrangement links TRBV11-3 to TRBJ2-3; D is possibly TRBD1 (6 bases). This CDR3 is 15 amino acids long. CDR1 SGHNT and CDR2 YENEEA come from the germline V gene. Trimming left V 2 bases short and J 2 bases short, with 11 bases between. The CDR3 spells CASSLRSGDTDTQYF. The CDR3 DNA reads TGTGCCAGCAGCTTAAGGTCAGGGGACACAGATACGCAGTATTTT.

The chain joins TRBV11-2 to TRBJ1-6; D is uncertain. CDR1 and CDR2 from the germline V gene are SGHAT and FQNNGV. The CDR3 consists of 16 residues. With 7 bases removed from V and 0 bases from J, the gap between germline ends came to 13 bases. The CDR3 nucleotides read TGTGCCAGCACGTCGGGTGGCGGCTCCTATAATTCACCCCTCCACTTT. It encodes CASTSGGGSYNSPLHF.

This clone was detected a few times. V and J are TRBV7-2 and TRBJ1-2; 9 bases map to TRBD1. The CDR3 runs 12 residues. Germline lookup yields CDR1 SGHTA and CDR2 FQGNSA. V trimming: 5 bases; J trimming: 9 bases; junction bases outside the gene matches: 4. CDR3 loop: CASSDRGLSYTF. The CDR3 region has the DNA TGTGCCAGCAGCGACAGGGGGTTGAGCTACACCTTC.